Reported below is one T cell receptor (beta chain). Germline V lookup: CDR1 DFQATT, CDR2 SNEGSKA (reference sequence). V lost 1 base, J lost 0 bases, and 12 bases lay in between. The CDR3 spans 15 residues. These data come from a study of CD8 T cells in Susac syndrome. An amount of RNA that ranged from roughly 0.5 to 1 ug was reverse transcribed with random hexamers. TCRdb reanalysed the immunoSEQ multiplex PCR reads using MiXCR and keeps one entry per CDR3 protein. The table has roughly 130,000 distinct CDR3 sequences, over 90% seen once. The material sequenced was CD8+ T cells from PBMCs. This TCR was sampled from a human donor with Susac syndrome. V gene TRBV20-1 combines with J gene TRBJ1-1; the D is unclear. This CDR3 is CSARGGRTMNTEAFF. For the CDR3, the DNA is TGCAGTGCTAGAGGTGGGCGGACGATGAACACTGAAGCTTTCTTT.